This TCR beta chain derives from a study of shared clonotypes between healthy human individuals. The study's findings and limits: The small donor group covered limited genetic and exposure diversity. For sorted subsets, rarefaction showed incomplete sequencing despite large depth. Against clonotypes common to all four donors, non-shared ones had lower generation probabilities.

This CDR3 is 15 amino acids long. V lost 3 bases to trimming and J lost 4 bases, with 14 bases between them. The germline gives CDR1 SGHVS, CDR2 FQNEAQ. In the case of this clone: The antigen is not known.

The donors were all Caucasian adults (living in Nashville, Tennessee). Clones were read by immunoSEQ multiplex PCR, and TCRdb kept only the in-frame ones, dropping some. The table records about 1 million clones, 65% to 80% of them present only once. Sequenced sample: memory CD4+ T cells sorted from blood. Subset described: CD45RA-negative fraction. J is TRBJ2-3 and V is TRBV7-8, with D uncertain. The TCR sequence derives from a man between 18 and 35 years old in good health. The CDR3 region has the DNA TGTGCCAGCAGCTTGGGCAGCCTAGTCGCAGATACGCAGTATTTT. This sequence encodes CASSLGSLVADTQYF.